This TCR beta chain is drawn from a study of T cell repertoires in cytomegalovirus infection. Study-level background: Well-studied HLA-B-restricted CMV epitopes were used in the study alongside recently identified HLA-C-restricted ones.

The CDR3 runs 16 residues. Germline V gene data show CDR1 as MGHRA and CDR2 as YSYEKL. Trimming took off 2 bases at V and 9 bases at J, with 17 bases between the two ends. A few counts support this clonotype. Its specificity is not known. Using its own MiXCR run on the reads, TCRdb lists one record per CDR3 protein. The sample includes a few hundred thousand distinct CDR3 sequences, more than 30% of them seen just once. The sequencing here drew on cultured PBMCs, taken from culture after CMV antigen stimulation. The chain combines TRBV4-1 with TRBJ1-6, with D possibly matching TRBD1 (6 bases). The receptor comes from a human donor in good health (CMV status not recorded). Some clones in this sample may be carry-over from other donors' samples. The chain's CDR3 is CASSQSMGGAGSPLHF. The DNA for the CDR3 is TGCGCCAGCAGCCAATCTATGGGGGGCGCAGGTTCACCCCTCCACTTT.